This T cell receptor (beta chain) comes out of a study of T-cell reconstitution after alpha-beta-depleted transplantation in children. General study results and limits: Once a year had passed after transplant, T-cell counts and diversity came mostly from newly produced T cells.

Preparing the TCRbeta library involved the use of unique molecular identifiers. TCRdb processed the PCR reads anew with MiXCR; each CDR3 protein has one entry. This table has about 250,000 distinct CDR3 sequences, approximately 24% appearing once. Concerning this clonotype: Its antigen is unknown.

The germline V gene has CDR1 MGHRA and CDR2 YSYEKL. V was cut by 1 base and J by 5 bases, with 23 bases left in between. CDR3 length equals 18 residues. The V gene is TRBV4-1, the J gene TRBJ1-1; D is undetermined. Sequencing was performed on PBMCs, mostly from graft donor cells, taken 360 days after TCRalphabeta/CD19-depleted stem cell transplant. The sequence came from a female patient aged 2 to 10 who had a stem cell transplant for congenital amegakaryocytic thrombocytopenia, so the T cells may come from the graft donor. The CDR3 sequence: CASSQGSPKGGRRTEAFF. The CDR3 bases are TGCGCCAGCAGCCAAGGATCCCCGAAAGGCGGGAGGAGGACTGAAGCTTTCTTT.